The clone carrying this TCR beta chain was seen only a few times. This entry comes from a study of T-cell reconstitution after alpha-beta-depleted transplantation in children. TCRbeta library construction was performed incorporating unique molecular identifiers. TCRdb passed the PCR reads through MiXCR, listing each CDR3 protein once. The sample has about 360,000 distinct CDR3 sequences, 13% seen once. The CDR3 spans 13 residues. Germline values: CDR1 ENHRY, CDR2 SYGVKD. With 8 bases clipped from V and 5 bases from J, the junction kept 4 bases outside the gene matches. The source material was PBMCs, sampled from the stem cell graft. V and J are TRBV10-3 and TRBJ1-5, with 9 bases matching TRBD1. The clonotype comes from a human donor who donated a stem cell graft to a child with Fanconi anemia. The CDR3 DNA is TGTGCCATCGCAGACAGGGGGGATCAGCCCCAGCATTTT. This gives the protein CAIADRGDQPQHF.